This T cell receptor beta chain was recovered during a study of cytomegalovirus exposure and HLA in healthy donors. Study context: Genotyping showed roughly 81% of 350 to 400 donors falling in the Caucasian-associated ancestry cluster.

Worth noting for this clone: Antigen: not known.

Study findings and constraints: Most TCR sequences were seen very rarely across donors, but some public TCRs occurred in many. Association of about 17,000 TCR beta sequences with HLA alleles was found at 0.05 false discovery rate in a later analysis. CMV serostatus alone was available as immune exposure information.

PCR used 60 Vbeta primers and 13 Jbeta primers. Repertoires were generated with immunoSEQ multiplex PCR, while TCRdb's copy carries only in-frame clones and drops some. The sample lists about 99,000 clones, about 80% occurring once. Germline V CDR1 and CDR2: ENHRY, SYGVKD. This CDR3 region has 14 residues. With 3 bases removed from V and 4 bases from J, the gap between germline ends came to 13 bases. Sequencing was carried out using PBMCs. The sequence derives from a woman aged 18 to 35 in good health and CMV-seropositive. The chain recombines TRBV10-3 with TRBJ2-7; maybe TRBD2 (6 bases). CDR3 amino acids: CAISDQTRSYEQYF. CDR3 nucleotides: TGTGCCATCAGTGACCAGACTAGAAGTTACGAGCAGTACTTC.